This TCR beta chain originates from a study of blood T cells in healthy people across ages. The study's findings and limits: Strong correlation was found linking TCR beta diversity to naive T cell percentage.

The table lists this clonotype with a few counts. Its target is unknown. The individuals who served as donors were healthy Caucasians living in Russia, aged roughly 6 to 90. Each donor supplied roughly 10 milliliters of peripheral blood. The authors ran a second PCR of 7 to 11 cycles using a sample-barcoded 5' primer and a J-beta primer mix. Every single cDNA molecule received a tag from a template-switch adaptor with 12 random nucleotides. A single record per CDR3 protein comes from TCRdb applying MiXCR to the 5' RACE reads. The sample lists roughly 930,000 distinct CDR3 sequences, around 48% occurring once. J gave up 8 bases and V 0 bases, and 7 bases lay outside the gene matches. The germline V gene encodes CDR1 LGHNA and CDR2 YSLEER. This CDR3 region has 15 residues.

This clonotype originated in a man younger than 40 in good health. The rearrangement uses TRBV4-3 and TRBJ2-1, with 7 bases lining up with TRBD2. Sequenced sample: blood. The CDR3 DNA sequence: TGCGCCAGCAGCCAAGAGGCTAGCGGCTGGGATGAGCAGTTCTTC. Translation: CASSQEASGWDEQFF.